The sequence of this TCR beta chain was determined in a study of T cell repertoires in cytomegalovirus infection. Study-wide context: Recently identified HLA-C-restricted CMV epitopes were among the peptides used. CMV infection plus the matching HLA type was flagged by public TCR beta signatures. General study findings and limits: What dominated the ex vivo response were HLA-C-restricted CMV-specific TCR beta clonotypes. The cumulative frequency of public TCR beta families identified carriers of CMV plus the relevant HLA.

As concerns this clonotype: Its antigen is unknown.

Germline values: CDR1 MNHEY, CDR2 SMNVEV (reference sequence). This CDR3 has 14 amino acids. V was shortened by 2 bases and J by 0 bases, with 5 bases between the two germline ends. TCRdb re-derived calls from the reads in MiXCR, one entry per CDR3 protein. This repertoire shows approximately 120,000 distinct CDR3 sequences, about 28% found once; its top ten account for about 81%. The source material was CD8+ T cells from cultured PBMCs, sampled from culture after CMV antigen stimulation. V and J are TRBV27 and TRBJ1-5; D is possibly TRBD1 (5 bases). The sequence was obtained from a human donor in good health (CMV status not recorded). Some clones in this sample may be carry-over from other donors' samples. Here the CDR3 DNA reads TGTGCCAGCAGTTTAACAGGTAGCAATCAGCCCCAGCATTTT. It is translated as CASSLTGSNQPQHF.